This T cell receptor beta chain stems from a study of cytomegalovirus exposure and HLA in healthy donors. With 60 Vbeta and 13 Jbeta primers, the PCR was carried out. Assay used: immunoSEQ multiplex PCR; TCRdb lists only in-frame clones, some missing. Of around 150,000 clones listed, just under 85% are singletons. Germline assignment: CDR1 SGHDT and CDR2 YYEEEE. The CDR3 is 14 amino acids. V gave up 1 base and J gave up 9 bases; unmatched junction bases: 5. The rearrangement joins TRBV5-6 to TRBJ2-7; 12 positions match TRBD1. This sequence originates from a man in his forties or fifties in good health and CMV-seropositive. Input material: PBMCs. The CDR3 nucleotides read TGTGCCAGCAGCTTGTTGGGGACAGGGGGCTCGCAGTACTTC. Its translation is CASSLLGTGGSQYF.